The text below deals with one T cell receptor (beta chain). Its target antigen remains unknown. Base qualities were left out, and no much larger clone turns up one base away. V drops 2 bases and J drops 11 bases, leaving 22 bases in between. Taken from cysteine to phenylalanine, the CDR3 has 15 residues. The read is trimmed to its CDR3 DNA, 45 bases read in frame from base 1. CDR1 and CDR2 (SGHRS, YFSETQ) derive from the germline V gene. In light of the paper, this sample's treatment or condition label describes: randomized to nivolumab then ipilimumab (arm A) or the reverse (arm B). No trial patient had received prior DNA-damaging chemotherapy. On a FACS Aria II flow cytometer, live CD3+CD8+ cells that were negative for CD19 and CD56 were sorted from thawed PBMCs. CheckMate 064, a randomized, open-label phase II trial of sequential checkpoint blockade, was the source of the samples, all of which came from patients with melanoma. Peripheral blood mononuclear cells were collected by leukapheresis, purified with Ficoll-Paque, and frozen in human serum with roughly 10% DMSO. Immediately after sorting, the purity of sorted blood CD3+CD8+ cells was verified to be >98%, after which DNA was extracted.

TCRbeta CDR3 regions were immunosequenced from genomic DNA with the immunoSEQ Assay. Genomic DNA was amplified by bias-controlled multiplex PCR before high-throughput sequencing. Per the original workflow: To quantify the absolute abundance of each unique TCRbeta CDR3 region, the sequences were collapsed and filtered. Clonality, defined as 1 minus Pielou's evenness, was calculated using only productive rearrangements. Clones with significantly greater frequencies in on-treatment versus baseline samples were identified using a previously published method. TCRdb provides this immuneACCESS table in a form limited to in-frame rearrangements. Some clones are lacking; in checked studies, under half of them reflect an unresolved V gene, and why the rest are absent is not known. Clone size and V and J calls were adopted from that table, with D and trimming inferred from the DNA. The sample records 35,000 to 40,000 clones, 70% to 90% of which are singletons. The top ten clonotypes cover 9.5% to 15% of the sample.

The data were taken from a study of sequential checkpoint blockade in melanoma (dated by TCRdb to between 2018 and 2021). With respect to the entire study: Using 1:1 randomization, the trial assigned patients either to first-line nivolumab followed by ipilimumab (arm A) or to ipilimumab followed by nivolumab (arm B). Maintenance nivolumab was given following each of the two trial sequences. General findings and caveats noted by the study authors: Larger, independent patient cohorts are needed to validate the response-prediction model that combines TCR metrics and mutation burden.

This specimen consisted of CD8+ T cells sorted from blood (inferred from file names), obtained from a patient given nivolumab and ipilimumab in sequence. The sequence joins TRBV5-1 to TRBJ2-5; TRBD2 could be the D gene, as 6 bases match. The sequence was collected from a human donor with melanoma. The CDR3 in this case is CASSFGPQTTGEQYF. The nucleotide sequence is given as TGCGCCAGCAGCTTCGGACCTCAAACAACGGGGGAGCAGTACTTC.